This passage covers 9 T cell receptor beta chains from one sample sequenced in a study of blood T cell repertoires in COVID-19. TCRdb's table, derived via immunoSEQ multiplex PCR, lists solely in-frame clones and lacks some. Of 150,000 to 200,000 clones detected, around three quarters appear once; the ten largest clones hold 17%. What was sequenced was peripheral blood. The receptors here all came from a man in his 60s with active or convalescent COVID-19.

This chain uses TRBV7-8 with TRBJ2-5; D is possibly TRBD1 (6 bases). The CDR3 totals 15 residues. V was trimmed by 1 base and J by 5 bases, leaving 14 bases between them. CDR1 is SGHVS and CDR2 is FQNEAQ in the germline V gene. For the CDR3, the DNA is TGTGCCAGCAGCTTAGTTATGGGGACATATGAGACCCAGTACTTC. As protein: CASSLVMGTYETQYF.

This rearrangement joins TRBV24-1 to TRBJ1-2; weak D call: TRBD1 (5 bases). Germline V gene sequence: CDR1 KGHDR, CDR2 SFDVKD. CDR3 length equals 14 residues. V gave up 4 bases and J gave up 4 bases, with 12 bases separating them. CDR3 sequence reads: CATSDQRQIYGYTF. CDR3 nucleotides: TGTGCCACCAGTGACCAGAGACAGATCTATGGCTACACCTTC.

The CDR3 sequence: CASSRSGGMGYTF. Here the CDR3 DNA reads TGTGCCAGCAGCCGAAGCGGGGGTATGGGCTACACCTTC. The chain joins TRBV25-1 to TRBJ1-2; D possibly corresponds to TRBD1 (5 bases). This CDR3 has 13 residues. With 6 bases removed from V and 8 bases from J, the gap between germline ends came to 16 bases. Germline CDR1 is MGHDK and CDR2 is SYGVNS.

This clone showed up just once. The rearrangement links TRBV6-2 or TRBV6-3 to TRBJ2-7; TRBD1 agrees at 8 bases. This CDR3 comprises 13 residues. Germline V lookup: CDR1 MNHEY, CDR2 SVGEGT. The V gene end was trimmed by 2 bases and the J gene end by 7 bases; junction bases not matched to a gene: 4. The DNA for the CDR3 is TGTGCCAGCAGTTACACACAGGGGGGAGAGCAGTACTTC. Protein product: CASSYTQGGEQYF.

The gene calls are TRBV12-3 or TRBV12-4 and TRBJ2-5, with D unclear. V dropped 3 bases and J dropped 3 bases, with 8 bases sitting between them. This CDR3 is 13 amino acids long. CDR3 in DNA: TGTGCCAGCAGTTTGCTGAGGAAAGAGACCCAGTACTTC. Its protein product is CASSLLRKETQYF.

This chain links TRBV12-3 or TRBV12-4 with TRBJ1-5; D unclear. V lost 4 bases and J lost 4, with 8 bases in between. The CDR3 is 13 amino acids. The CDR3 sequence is CASSSRVNQPQHF. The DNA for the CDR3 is TGTGCCAGCAGTTCCCGGGTAAATCAGCCCCAGCATTTT.

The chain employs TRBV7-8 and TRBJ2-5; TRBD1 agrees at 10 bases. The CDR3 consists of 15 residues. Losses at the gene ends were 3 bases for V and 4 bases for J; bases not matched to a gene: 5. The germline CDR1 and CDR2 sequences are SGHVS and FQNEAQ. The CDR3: CASSFNDRGRETQYF. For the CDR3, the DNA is TGTGCCAGCAGCTTTAACGACAGGGGGCGAGAGACCCAGTACTTC.

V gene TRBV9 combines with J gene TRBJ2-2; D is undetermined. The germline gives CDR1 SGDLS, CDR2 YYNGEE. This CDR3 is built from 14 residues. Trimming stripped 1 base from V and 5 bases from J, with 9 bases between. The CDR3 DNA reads TGTGCCAGCAGCGTATCCAGTACGACCGGGGAGCTGTTTTTT. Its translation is CASSVSSTTGELFF.

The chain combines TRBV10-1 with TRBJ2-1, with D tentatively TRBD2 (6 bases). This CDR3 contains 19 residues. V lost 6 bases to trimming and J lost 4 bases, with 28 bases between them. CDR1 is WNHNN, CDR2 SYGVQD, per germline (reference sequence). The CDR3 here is CASSASVGTSMFGYNEQFF. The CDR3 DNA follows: TGCGCCAGCAGCGCTTCCGTCGGTACTAGCATGTTCGGGTACAATGAGCAGTTCTTC.